A single sample gave rise to the 21 T cell receptor beta chains below, sequenced in a study of OX40 agonist ivuxolimab in advanced cancers. This table comes from immunoSEQ multiplex PCR, and its TCRdb copy is limited to in-frame clones, with some not included. The data hold roughly 48,000 clones, with roughly 85% observed a single time. This material consisted of CD4+ or CD8+ T cells sorted from blood, taken in a trial of the OX40 agonist ivuxolimab. The receptors were gathered from an adult with an advanced solid tumor such as melanoma, head and neck, liver or kidney cancer.

In its sample, this clone was seen once. The chain links TRBV6-5 to TRBJ2-7; maybe TRBD2 (7 bases). Germline V lookup: CDR1 MNHEY, CDR2 SVGAGI. The CDR3 is 11 amino acids. V dropped 9 bases and J dropped 6 bases, with 12 bases sitting between them. CDR3: CARGGPGEQYF. In DNA form, the CDR3 reads TGTGCCAGGGGGGGGCCGGGCGAGCAGTACTTC.

There are a few counts of this clone. This chain links TRBV5-1 with TRBJ2-3; either TRBD1 or TRBD2 may supply D (5 bases each). Per the germline V gene, CDR1 is SGHRS and CDR2 is YFSETQ. The ends were cut back, 0 bases at V and 6 bases at J, with 14 bases in the middle. The CDR3 is 15 amino acids. CDR3 nucleotides: TGCGCCAGCAGCTTGGTGGTGGGGGAGTACGATACGCAGTATTTT. Amino acid sequence: CASSLVVGEYDTQYF.

The chain combines TRBV4-1 with TRBJ2-2; no clear D. The germline CDR1 and CDR2 sequences are MGHRA and YSYEKL. The CDR3 extends over 12 amino acids. The V gene lost 2 bases and the J gene lost 7 bases, with 5 bases spanning the gap. The CDR3 protein is CASSQYFGELFF. The CDR3, as DNA: TGCGCCAGCAGCCAATATTTCGGGGAGCTGTTTTTT.

The sample holds a few counts of this clone. The V call is TRBV18, the J call TRBJ2-5, with no clear D. Per the germline V gene, CDR1 is KGHSH and CDR2 is LQKENI. Trimming removed 2 bases at V and 5 bases at J, with 15 bases between. The CDR3 has 15 residues. The CDR3: CASSPTSALGETQYF. The CDR3 nucleotides read TGTGCCAGCTCACCAACGTCAGCGCTGGGGGAGACCCAGTACTTC.

The chain links TRBV11-2 to TRBJ1-2; D remains ambiguous. The CDR3 has 13 residues. Germline V gene lookup returns CDR1 SGHAT and CDR2 FQNNGV. Trimming took 1 base from V and 2 from J, leaving 5 bases between them. Here the CDR3 DNA reads TGTGCCAGCAGCTTAGGCCAGAACTATGGCTACACCTTC. This encodes CASSLGQNYGYTF.

This rearrangement joins TRBV11-2 to TRBJ1-2; D gene ambiguous. CDR3 length: 15 residues. With 3 bases removed from V and 7 bases from J, the gap between germline ends came to 18 bases. Germline values: CDR1 SGHAT, CDR2 FQNNGV. The CDR3 DNA sequence: TGTGCCAGCAGCTTGTGGCTTCGCCAAGGCTCTGGCTACACCTTC. Residues: CASSLWLRQGSGYTF.

The chain carries TRBV2 and TRBJ2-3, with a weak D call TRBD2 (5 bases). The CDR3 is 13 amino acids. The germline V gene has CDR1 SNHLY and CDR2 FYNNEI. V lost 4 bases and J lost 0, with 5 bases in between. CDR3 coding DNA: TGTGCCAGCAGTGGAGGGAGCACAGATACGCAGTATTTT. Translation: CASSGGSTDTQYF. Combining the CDR3 with reference TRBV2 and TRBJ2-3 gives the whole variable domain EPEVTQTPSHQVTQMGQEVILRCVPISNHLYFYWYRQILGQKVEFLVSFYNNEISEKSEIFDDQFSVERPDGSNFTLKIRSTKLEDSAMYFCASSGGSTDTQYFGPGTRLTVL.

This sequence joins TRBV4-1 and TRBJ1-2, with 7 bases that match TRBD1. Germline lookup yields CDR1 MGHRA and CDR2 YSYEKL. J gave up 0 bases and V 10 bases, and 8 bases lay outside the gene matches. The CDR3 spans 14 residues. The CDR3: CAISATGTNYGYTF. The CDR3 DNA is TGCGCCATCTCAGCGACAGGGACTAACTATGGCTACACCTTC.

This chain joins TRBV5-4 and TRBJ2-1; 12 bases are shared with TRBD2. The ends lost 3 bases at V and 7 bases at J; junction bases unmatched: 5. CDR3 size: 15 residues. Per germline, CDR1 SGHNT and CDR2 YYREEE (reference sequence). In DNA form, the CDR3 reads TGTGCCAGCAGCTCAACCGGGACTAGCGGGAATGAGCAGTTCTTC. Protein sequence: CASSSTGTSGNEQFF.

The table lists this clone with a count of one. The chain employs TRBV28 and TRBJ1-3; unclear D gene. Trimming cost V 4 bases and J 4 bases, with 17 bases left between them. The CDR3 spans 16 residues. Germline CDR1 reads MDHEN; CDR2 reads SYDVKM. This CDR3 reads CASSSPTGLGGNTIYF. The CDR3 DNA reads as TGTGCCAGCAGTTCACCCACGGGCCTCGGGGGAAACACCATATATTTT.

CDR3 nucleotides: TGTGCCACCAGCAGAGCCCGAGGGGCGGCTAATGAAAAACTGTTTTTT. Protein: CATSRARGAANEKLFF. This sequence joins TRBV15 and TRBJ1-4; TRBD1 is a possible D gene (5 bases). CDR3 length equals 16 residues. From germline, CDR1 is LNHNV and CDR2 YYDKDF (reference sequence). Trimming removed 1 base at V and 3 bases at J, with 12 bases between.

Regarding this clone: The junction differs from germline at one of its ends, possibly a read error. The gene calls are TRBV5-5 and TRBJ2-3, with 7 bases aligning to TRBD1. The length of the CDR3 is 13 residues. From germline, CDR1 is SGHKS and CDR2 YYEKEE (reference sequence). The CDR3 DNA reads as TGTGCCAGTGAACAGGGGAGCATAGATACGCAGTATTTT. It specifies CASEQGSIDTQYF.

The rearrangement joins TRBV4-1 to TRBJ2-2; 8 nucleotides agree with TRBD2. This CDR3 has 17 amino acids. V lost 0 bases and J lost 7; bases outside the gene matches: 10. Germline V gene data show CDR1 as MGHRA and CDR2 as YSYEKL. CDR3 sequence: CASSQDVREGPGGELFF. CDR3 nucleotide sequence: TGCGCCAGCAGCCAAGATGTCCGGGAGGGCCCTGGCGGGGAGCTGTTTTTT.

V gene TRBV5-6 combines with J gene TRBJ2-2, with D unresolved. Germline assignment: CDR1 SGHDT and CDR2 YYEEEE. The V and J ends lost 0 bases and 3 bases respectively, with 6 bases between them. The CDR3 loop spans 14 amino acids. CDR3 residues: CASSLAPDTGELFF. The CDR3 DNA is TGTGCCAGCAGCTTGGCCCCCGACACCGGGGAGCTGTTTTTT.

This clone has more than one count but fewer than ten. The chain has TRBV19 and TRBJ2-1; D gene unclear. Trimming took off 3 bases at V and 6 bases at J, with 15 bases between the two ends. Germline V gene sequence: CDR1 LNHDA, CDR2 SQIVND (reference sequence). This CDR3 has 15 residues. DNA for the CDR3: TGTGCCAGTAGTATTTACAGCAGTCCAAGCAATGAGCAGTTCTTC. Its translation: CASSIYSSPSNEQFF.

This chain connects TRBV18 to TRBJ2-2; 9 bases map to TRBD1. J was trimmed by 6 bases and V by 6 bases; bases with no gene match: 8. This CDR3 is 15 amino acids long. Looked up from germline, CDR1 is KGHSH and CDR2 is LQKENI. CDR3 protein: CASSSTGGKAGELFF. The CDR3 DNA reads as TGTGCCAGCTCCAGTACAGGGGGCAAGGCCGGGGAGCTGTTTTTT.

This chain joins TRBV28 and TRBJ1-2; 7 bases match TRBD1. The CDR3 extends over 19 amino acids. V lost 5 bases to trimming and J lost 5 bases; unmatched junction nucleotides: 23. The V gene's germline CDR1 is MDHEN and CDR2 SYDVKM. This chain's CDR3 is CASSPSPRPRGRRGYGYTF. The CDR3 nucleotides read TGTGCCAGCAGTCCCTCCCCACGTCCCAGGGGGAGGAGGGGGTATGGCTACACCTTC.

The chain carries TRBV28 and TRBJ1-3, with D unclear. The V end lost 6 bases, the J end lost 0 bases, and 12 bases lay between the germline ends. Germline V CDR1 and CDR2: MDHEN, SYDVKM. The CDR3 spans 15 residues. The CDR3 sequence is CASRSQSTSGNTIYF. Written as DNA, the CDR3 is TGTGCCAGCAGATCTCAATCTACCTCTGGAAACACCATATATTTT.

In DNA, the CDR3 is TGCAGCGTGGCAGGGGGCTCGACGGAATACTATGGCTACACCTTC. Its protein product is CSVAGGSTEYYGYTF. This sequence joins TRBV29-1 and TRBJ1-2; 8 nucleotides line up with TRBD1. The CDR3 is 15 amino acids. Germline values: CDR1 SQVTM, CDR2 ANQGSEA. Trimming removed 6 bases from V and 3 bases from J; junction bases left unmatched: 12.

This clone was recorded once. The rearrangement links TRBV28 to TRBJ2-7, with 7 bases matching TRBD1. V was pared by 5 bases and J by 5 bases, with 15 bases of the junction left unmatched. The CDR3 consists of 16 residues. In germline, CDR1 is MDHEN, CDR2 SYDVKM. CDR3 loop: CASSPLGEQGKNEQYF. The CDR3 coding sequence is TGTGCCAGCAGTCCCTTGGGGGAACAGGGGAAAAACGAGCAGTACTTC.

V and J are TRBV6-1 and TRBJ2-5; the D gene is possibly TRBD2 (6 bases). The CDR3 totals 14 residues. CDR1 and CDR2 (germline): MNHNS, SASEGT. V was shortened by 4 bases and J by 2 bases, with 11 bases between the two germline ends. In nucleotides, the CDR3 is TGTGCCAGCAGTGTGGGGGACTCACAAGAGACCCAGTACTTC. Amino acid sequence: CASSVGDSQETQYF.